This note documents a single T cell receptor (beta chain) sequence. This specimen comes from a study of cytomegalovirus exposure and HLA in healthy donors. PCR primers comprised 60 Vbeta and 13 Jbeta primers. Profiled with immunoSEQ multiplex PCR; TCRdb holds only in-frame clones, not every one. The sample carries 65,000 to 80,000 clones, around 77% recorded once. The CDR3 is 13 amino acids. The germline gives CDR1 SQVTM, CDR2 ANQGSEA. Trimming at V came to 7 bases and at J to 2 bases, leaving 5 bases not matched to a gene. This sequence originates from a woman aged 35 to 49 in good health and CMV-seropositive. The chain has TRBV29-1 and TRBJ1-2, with 9 bases aligning to TRBD1. Sequences were obtained from PBMCs. The CDR3 loop reads CSARGTGNYGYTF. CDR3 coding DNA: TGCAGCGCCCGAGGGACAGGGAACTATGGCTACACCTTC.